The 5 T cell receptor beta chains listed next were all sequenced from one sample in a study of monozygotic twins with inflammatory bowel disease (dated by TCRdb to the late 2010s). Library prep was done by 5' RACE. The data were produced on an Illumina HiSeq 2500. TCRdb reprocessed the reads, so every CDR3 protein sequence counts as one entry and DNA is not shown. This specimen's table enumerates approximately 390,000 distinct CDR3 sequences. The leading ten clones occupy approximately 2.3% of the sample. Sequenced sample: blood. These TCRs come from a human donor with ulcerative colitis or Crohn's disease, or a healthy co-twin of an affected twin (not recorded which).

The chain employs TRBV4-3 and TRBJ2-3. Looked up from germline, CDR1 is LGHNA and CDR2 is YSLEER. The CDR3 length is 15 residues. The chain's CDR3 is CASSQAHGRTDTQYF.

This CDR3 is CSARDPAAAAKNIQYF. The rearrangement links TRBV20-1 to TRBJ2-4. Germline CDR1 and CDR2: DFQATT and SNEGSKA (reference sequence). This CDR3 has 16 amino acids.

This chain connects TRBV15 to TRBJ2-1; TCRdb's D gene call, TRBD2, goes unchecked for lack of DNA. This CDR3 contains 15 residues. Germline CDR1 is LNHNV and CDR2 is YYDKDF (reference sequence). CDR3 protein: CATSTEGGLANEQFF. Complete variable domain (other parts from reference TRBV15 and TRBJ2-1): DAMVIQNPRYQVTQFGKPVTLSCSQTLNHNVMYWYQQKSSQAPKLLFHYYDKDFNNEADTPDNFQSRRPNTSFCFLDIRSPGLGDTAMYLCATSTEGGLANEQFFGPGTRLTVL.

The rearrangement joins TRBV5-1 to TRBJ2-7; as DNA is missing, the TRBD2 call by TCRdb cannot be tested. Germline CDR1 reads SGHRS; CDR2 reads YFSETQ. The CDR3 has 14 residues. CDR3 sequence: CASSSSKPLAGQYF.

The chain links TRBV3-1 to TRBJ2-3. Germline V gene lookup returns CDR1 LGHDT and CDR2 YNNKEL (reference sequence). This CDR3 is 13 amino acids long. CDR3 in amino acids: CASSQDRSNTQYF.